The next 20 T cell receptor beta chains were all read from a single sample in a study of T-cell reconstitution after alpha-beta-depleted transplantation in children. The authors prepared the TCRbeta library with unique molecular identifiers. TCRdb ran MiXCR on the PCR reads and lists one entry per CDR3 protein. Of about 610,000 distinct CDR3 sequences listed, 10% to 13% are singletons. This sample comprised PBMCs from the stem cell graft donor, obtained from the stem cell graft. The receptors shown here come from a human donor who donated a stem cell graft to a child with acute myeloid leukemia.

This clonotype was recorded many times. The rearrangement joins TRBV12-3 or TRBV12-4 to TRBJ1-1; D not resolved. The length of the CDR3 is 13 residues. Trimming cost V 2 bases and J 0 bases, with 4 bases left between them. CDR3 in amino acids: CASSLYLNTEAFF. CDR3 nucleotide sequence: TGTGCCAGCAGTTTATATCTGAACACTGAAGCTTTCTTT.

This sequence joins TRBV11-2 and TRBJ1-1; D is unresolved. The length of the CDR3 is 12 residues. V gave up 7 bases and J gave up 4 bases, with 10 bases separating them. Germline V gene data show CDR1 as SGHAT and CDR2 as FQNNGV. This chain's CDR3 is CASNPLFTEAFF. The CDR3 DNA reads TGTGCCAGCAACCCTCTTTTCACTGAAGCTTTCTTT. Using reference TRBV11-2 and TRBJ1-1 for the parts outside the CDR3, the full variable domain is EAGVAQSPRYKIIEKRQSVAFWCNPISGHATLYWYQQILGQGPKLLIQFQNNGVVDDSQLPKDRFSAERLKGVDSTLKIQPAKLEDSAVYLCASNPLFTEAFFGQGTRLTVV.

This clonotype was seen repeatedly, ten times or more. The chain carries TRBV3-1 and TRBJ2-7, with 8 bases fitting TRBD1. Losses at the gene ends were 1 base for V and 2 bases for J; bases not matched to a gene: 4. Germline V CDR1 and CDR2: LGHDT, YNNKEL (reference sequence). The CDR3 consists of 15 residues. Here the CDR3 reads CASSQGTGTAYEQYF. For the CDR3, the DNA is TGTGCCAGCAGCCAAGGGACAGGGACGGCCTACGAGCAGTACTTC.

V gene TRBV16 combines with J gene TRBJ1-5, with D perhaps TRBD1 (5 bases). CDR3 length: 15 amino acids. The V gene lost 0 bases and the J gene lost 6 bases, with 12 bases spanning the gap. Germline lookup yields CDR1 KGHSY and CDR2 FQNENV. The CDR3 sequence is CASSQSGQGSQPQHF. The CDR3 nucleotides read TGTGCCAGCAGCCAATCTGGGCAGGGAAGTCAGCCCCAGCATTTT.

This clonotype was recorded at least ten times. The chain combines TRBV5-1 with TRBJ2-2; no definite D call. The germline V gene has CDR1 SGHRS and CDR2 YFSETQ. This CDR3 is built from 15 residues. V shed 0 bases and J shed 1 base, with 7 bases lying between them. The CDR3 sequence is CASSLESLNTGELFF. The DNA of the CDR3 is TGCGCCAGCAGCTTGGAAAGCCTGAACACCGGGGAGCTGTTTTTT. Full variable domain (remainder filled in from reference TRBV5-1 and TRBJ2-2): KAGVTQTPRYLIKTRGQQVTLSCSPISGHRSVSWYQQTPGQGLQFLFEYFSETQRNKGNFPGRFSGRQFSNSRSEMNVSTLELGDSALYLCASSLESLNTGELFFGEGSRLTVL.

This clonotype turned up a few times. The chain carries TRBV20-1 and TRBJ1-6, with 7 bases lining up with TRBD1. This CDR3 comprises 15 residues. Trimming cost V 3 bases and J 3 bases; bases outside gene matches: 5. Germline CDR1 reads DFQATT; CDR2 reads SNEGSKA (reference sequence). CDR3 sequence (DNA): TGCAGTGCTAGCCCGGGACAGTTCTATAATTCACCCCTCCACTTT. This sequence encodes CSASPGQFYNSPLHF.

This chain links TRBV20-1 with TRBJ2-6; tentatively, D is TRBD1 or TRBD2 (7 bases each). Germline lookup yields CDR1 DFQATT and CDR2 SNEGSKA (reference sequence). V lost 4 bases, J lost 3 bases, and 16 bases lay in between. The CDR3 is made up of 16 amino acids. The CDR3 loop is CSATQGGKGGANVLTF. The CDR3 DNA follows: TGCAGTGCTACCCAGGGGGGGAAAGGTGGGGCCAACGTCCTGACTTTC.

The chain carries TRBV7-2 and TRBJ2-1, with a possible D match to TRBD1 (6 bases). Germline CDR1 is SGHTA and CDR2 is FQGNSA. Trimming stripped 0 bases from V and 7 bases from J, with 13 bases between. The CDR3 consists of 15 residues. Here the CDR3 DNA reads TGTGCCAGCAGCTTAGCGTCAGGGGCCGGTAATGAGCAGTTCTTC. Amino acid sequence: CASSLASGAGNEQFF.

This chain joins TRBV10-3 and TRBJ2-3, with D hard to call. The ends were cut back, 8 bases at V and 5 bases at J, with 8 bases in the middle. The CDR3 loop spans 11 amino acids. The germline gives CDR1 ENHRY, CDR2 SYGVKD. The DNA for the CDR3 is TGTGCCATCGCCGGTGGAGATACGCAGTATTTT. It is translated as CAIAGGDTQYF.

This chain links TRBV20-1 with TRBJ2-7; 7 nucleotides agree with TRBD1. The CDR3 spans 9 residues. Germline CDR1 and CDR2: DFQATT and SNEGSKA (reference sequence). The CDR3 bases are TGCAGACAGGGGTACGAGCAGTACTTC. Protein sequence: CRQGYEQYF.

This clonotype was seen repeatedly, ten times or more. The gene calls are TRBV20-1 and TRBJ1-2; 7 bases are a match to TRBD1. With 4 bases clipped from V and 7 bases from J, the junction kept 3 bases outside the gene matches. Germline V gives CDR1 DFQATT, CDR2 SNEGSKA (reference sequence). CDR3 size: 11 residues. The CDR3 protein is CSANTGVGYTF. CDR3 coding DNA: TGCAGTGCTAACACAGGGGTTGGCTACACCTTC.

The chain links TRBV20-1 to TRBJ2-7; D may match TRBD1 or TRBD2 (5 bases each). With 6 bases removed from V and 0 bases from J, the gap between germline ends came to 15 bases. Germline CDR1 and CDR2: DFQATT and SNEGSKA (reference sequence). The CDR3 contains 14 residues. The CDR3, as DNA: TGCAGTGCGAGGGGTATGTGGTTCTCCTACGAGCAGTACTTC. This sequence encodes CSARGMWFSYEQYF.

This clonotype was recorded at least ten times. The chain carries TRBV9 and TRBJ2-1, with 9 bases lining up with TRBD1. The CDR3 runs 16 residues. Germline lookup yields CDR1 SGDLS and CDR2 YYNGEE. After removal of 3 bases from V and 1 base from J, the junction contained 5 bases not matched to a gene. The CDR3 nucleotides are TGTGCCAGCAGCGCTACAGGGGGCGCGTCCTACAATGAGCAGTTCTTC. Protein sequence: CASSATGGASYNEQFF.

Ten or more counts support this clonotype. The chain combines TRBV5-1 with TRBJ2-5; 15 nucleotides match TRBD2. Germline values: CDR1 SGHRS, CDR2 YFSETQ. This CDR3 contains 16 residues. The trim removed 3 bases at V and 6 bases at J, leaving 6 bases unmatched. Written as DNA, the CDR3 is TGCGCCAGCAGCTACGGACTAGCGGGAGGGCCGAAGACCCAGTACTTC. Residues: CASSYGLAGGPKTQYF.

This clonotype was seen repeatedly, ten times or more. This chain links TRBV28 with TRBJ1-4, with 7 bases fitting TRBD1. Germline assignment: CDR1 MDHEN and CDR2 SYDVKM. The CDR3 spans 16 residues. V shed 6 bases, J shed 0 bases, and the junction held 7 bases outside the gene matches. CDR3 sequence (DNA): TGTGCCAGCAGGCGCGGGACAGCGGCAACTAATGAAAAACTGTTTTTT. Translating gives CASRRGTAATNEKLFF.

In regard to this clonotype: Relative to the germline gene, one junction end is altered; a read error may explain this. The chain uses TRBV6-9 and TRBJ2-5; a weak D match, TRBD1 (6 bases). The CDR3 contains 15 residues. Per the germline V gene, CDR1 is MNHGY and CDR2 is SVAAGI. The CDR3 region has the DNA TGTGCCACCAGTTATCCCCGGGACATAGAAGAGACCCAGTACTTC. Its translation: CATSYPRDIEETQYF.

This clonotype has only a few counts. J is TRBJ2-3 and V is TRBV7-3; D gene unclear. V lost 2 bases, J lost 2 bases, and 11 bases lay in between. The germline V gene encodes CDR1 SGHTA and CDR2 FQGTGA. The CDR3 runs to 15 residues. The DNA of the CDR3 is TGTGCCAGCAGCTTATCCGGAAAGCACACAGATACGCAGTATTTT. The encoded protein is CASSLSGKHTDTQYF.

This clonotype was observed at least ten times. The V and J genes are TRBV7-2 and TRBJ2-1, with D possibly matching TRBD2 (6 bases). The CDR3 runs 15 residues. Looked up from germline, CDR1 is SGHTA and CDR2 is FQGNSA. Trimming left V 6 bases short and J 0 bases short, with 12 bases between. CDR3 bases: TGTGCCAGCAGGAGAAGCGGGCCCTCCTACAATGAGCAGTTCTTC. Amino acid sequence: CASRRSGPSYNEQFF.

CDR3 sequence: CAWTSMQGYEQYF. CDR3 nucleotides: TGTGCCTGGACCTCGATGCAGGGATACGAGCAGTACTTC. The chain employs TRBV30 and TRBJ2-7; the D gene is possibly TRBD1 (5 bases). Germline V gene data show CDR1 as GTSNPN and CDR2 as SVGIG (reference sequence). The V end was cut by 4 bases, the J end by 4 bases, with 14 bases between. The CDR3 has 13 amino acids.

The table lists this clonotype with a few counts. V and J are TRBV7-9 and TRBJ2-1; a weak D match, TRBD2 (6 bases). V shed 4 bases and J shed 6 bases, with 19 bases lying between them. There are 16 residues in the CDR3. CDR1 SEHNR and CDR2 FQNEAQ come from the germline V gene (reference sequence). The CDR3 nucleotides read TGTGCCAGCAGCTCAACCCAGGAGGGGTACATCAATGAGCAGTTCTTC. Its translation: CASSSTQEGYINEQFF.